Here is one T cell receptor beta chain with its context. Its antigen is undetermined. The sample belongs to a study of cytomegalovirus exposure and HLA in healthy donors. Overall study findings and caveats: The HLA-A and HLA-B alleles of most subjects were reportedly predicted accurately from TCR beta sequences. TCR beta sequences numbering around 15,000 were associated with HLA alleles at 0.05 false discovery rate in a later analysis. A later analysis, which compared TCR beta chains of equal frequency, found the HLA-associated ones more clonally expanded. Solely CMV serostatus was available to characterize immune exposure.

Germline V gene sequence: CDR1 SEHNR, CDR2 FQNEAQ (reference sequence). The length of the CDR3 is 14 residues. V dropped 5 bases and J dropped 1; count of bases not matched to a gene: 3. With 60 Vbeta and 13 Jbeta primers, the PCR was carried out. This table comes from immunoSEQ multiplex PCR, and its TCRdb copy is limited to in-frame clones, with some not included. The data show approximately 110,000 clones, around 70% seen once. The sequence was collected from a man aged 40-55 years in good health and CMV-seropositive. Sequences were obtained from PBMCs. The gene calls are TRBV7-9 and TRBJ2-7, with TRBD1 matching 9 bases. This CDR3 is CASSRDRASYEQYV. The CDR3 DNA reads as TGTGCCAGCAGCCGGGACAGGGCTTCCTACGAGCAGTACGTC.